Listed here is a single T cell receptor (beta chain). What it binds is not known. The data belong to a study of cytomegalovirus exposure and HLA in healthy donors. This PCR relied on a set of 60 Vbeta primers and 13 Jbeta primers. Produced via immunoSEQ multiplex PCR; TCRdb's table is partial and in-frame only. Of 65,000 to 95,000 clones listed, just under 80% are singletons. Per the germline V gene, CDR1 is MNHNS and CDR2 is SASEGT. J lost 0 bases, V lost 4 bases, and 9 bases had no gene match. CDR3 size: 17 residues. Donors sampled were nominally healthy, though unrecorded immune exposures were likely. General study points: Some V segments, including TRBV6-2 and TRBV6-3, were excluded as indistinguishable. Reports indicate that TCR beta sequences accurately predicted the HLA-A and HLA-B alleles of most subjects.

The V and J genes are TRBV6-1 and TRBJ1-1; 9 bases align to TRBD1. The sample was PBMCs. This TCR was recovered from a male donor in good health and CMV-seropositive. As DNA, the CDR3 is TGTGCCAGCAGTGCATTAACAGGGGGCTTTATGAACACTGAAGCTTTCTTT. It specifies CASSALTGGFMNTEAFF.